The 27 T cell receptor beta chains below were found in one sample sequenced in a study of neurological immune-mediated disorders. MiXCR, applied by TCRdb to the 5' RACE reads, yields one record per CDR3 protein. This table has about 79,000 distinct CDR3 sequences, 12% to 15% appearing once. Specimen: PBMCs. The receptors were gathered from a woman aged 45-65 years in good health.

The chain has TRBV5-5 and TRBJ2-3, with 7 positions matching TRBD1. This CDR3 has 14 amino acids. The V gene's germline CDR1 is SGHKS and CDR2 YYEKEE (reference sequence). Trimming cost V 2 bases and J 3 bases; bases outside gene matches: 3. The CDR3: CASSFRDRTDTQYF. Here the CDR3 DNA reads TGTGCCAGCAGCTTCCGGGACAGAACAGATACGCAGTATTTT.

This clonotype was seen ten or more times. This sequence joins TRBV5-1 and TRBJ2-7; TRBD1 is a possible D gene (6 bases). CDR3 length: 15 amino acids. Germline V gene lookup returns CDR1 SGHRS and CDR2 YFSETQ. Between the trimmed V and J ends, which lost 0 bases and 4 bases, there was a span of 14 bases. CDR3 protein: CASSLARTAYYEQYF. DNA for the CDR3: TGCGCCAGCAGCTTGGCCAGGACAGCTTATTACGAGCAGTACTTC. Looking up the rest from reference TRBV5-1 and TRBJ2-7 gives the full variable domain: KAGVTQTPRYLIKTRGQQVTLSCSPISGHRSVSWYQQTPGQGLQFLFEYFSETQRNKGNFPGRFSGRQFSNSRSEMNVSTLELGDSALYLCASSLARTAYYEQYFGPGTRLTVT.

This clonotype was found many times. The CDR3 region has the DNA TGTGCCAGCCATTCCAGGGGGCGCGATAATGGCTACACCTTC. Its protein is CASHSRGRDNGYTF. The chain links TRBV12-3 or TRBV12-4 to TRBJ1-2, with 8 bases fitting TRBD1. The V gene end was trimmed by 8 bases and the J gene end by 6 bases; junction bases not matched to a gene: 11. This CDR3 has 14 residues.

This clonotype was seen at least ten times. The chain recombines TRBV5-1 with TRBJ1-4; the D gene is possibly TRBD1 (5 bases). Trimming took off 1 base at V and 7 bases at J, with 11 bases between the two ends. Per germline, CDR1 SGHRS and CDR2 YFSETQ. The CDR3 has 14 residues. The chain's CDR3 is CASSLYRSGEKLFF. The CDR3 DNA is TGCGCCAGCAGCTTGTACAGGAGTGGTGAAAAACTGTTTTTT.

This clonotype was picked up many times. The chain combines TRBV11-2 with TRBJ2-1, with D tentatively TRBD2 (7 bases). CDR3 length equals 15 residues. Germline-derived CDR1 and CDR2 are SGHAT and FQNNGV. V was shortened by 1 base and J by 5 bases, with 12 bases between the two germline ends. The CDR3 DNA reads as TGTGCCAGCAGCTTAGGCGGGGGCCAAAACAATGAGCAGTTCTTC. Its translation is CASSLGGGQNNEQFF.

This clonotype was counted many times. This sequence joins TRBV7-9 and TRBJ1-2, with 8 bases identical to TRBD1. The CDR3 extends over 14 amino acids. CDR1 and CDR2 from the germline V gene are SEHNR and FQNEAQ (reference sequence). V dropped 5 bases and J dropped 10; count of bases not matched to a gene: 12. Here the CDR3 reads CASSPWTGPDVYTF. The CDR3 coding sequence is TGTGCCAGCAGCCCATGGACAGGGCCTGATGTCTACACCTTC. The full variable domain, its missing parts supplied by reference TRBV7-9 and TRBJ1-2, is DTGVSQNPRHKITKRGQNVTFRCDPISEHNRLYWYRQTLGQGPEFLTYFQNEAQLEKSRLLSDRFSAERPKGSFSTLEIQRTEQGDSAMYLCASSPWTGPDVYTFGSGTRLTVV.

This clonotype has just one count. The V gene is TRBV3-1, the J gene TRBJ2-3, with D unclear. Looked up from germline, CDR1 is LGHDT and CDR2 is YNNKEL (reference sequence). V dropped 4 bases and J dropped 1 base, with 15 bases sitting between them. This CDR3 is 16 amino acids long. The CDR3 loop is CASSLPVLPRTDTQYF. The CDR3 nucleotides are TGTGCCAGCAGCCTTCCAGTCCTACCACGCACAGATACGCAGTATTTT.

This clonotype was recorded at least ten times. The rearrangement links TRBV6-5 to TRBJ1-6, with D uncertain. The CDR3 has 16 residues. V was pared by 7 bases and J by 10 bases, with 23 bases between. Per germline, CDR1 MNHEY and CDR2 SVGAGI. The CDR3 bases are TGTGCCAGCACTATCTCACCCCGGGTGTCAACCTCACCCCTCCACTTT. Translating it yields CASTISPRVSTSPLHF.

Many counts were recorded for this clonotype. This rearrangement joins TRBV12-3 or TRBV12-4 to TRBJ1-5, with TRBD1 as a possible D gene (5 bases). V lost 9 bases, J lost 5 bases, and 11 bases lay in between. The CDR3 extends over 12 amino acids. The CDR3 bases are TGTGCCAGTTCCGACAGAGATCAGCCCCAGCATTTT. This sequence encodes CASSDRDQPQHF.

This clonotype was recorded many times. The rearrangement uses TRBV29-1 and TRBJ2-1; D perhaps matches TRBD2 (6 bases). The CDR3 loop spans 15 amino acids. The V end was cut by 3 bases, the J end by 1 base, with 13 bases between. The germline V gene encodes CDR1 SQVTM and CDR2 ANQGSEA. CDR3: CSVDSGSRSYNEQFF. For the CDR3, the DNA is TGCAGCGTTGACTCCGGGAGTAGATCCTACAATGAGCAGTTCTTC.

With regard to this clonotype: It may be a read error: a sequence one base away is much more abundant. The rearrangement links TRBV7-6 to TRBJ2-7; D is perhaps TRBD1 (5 bases). Germline V lookup: CDR1 SGHVS, CDR2 FNYEAQ. This CDR3 is 15 amino acids long. The CDR3 bases are TGTGCCATCAGCACCACAGGTAGTTCATCCTACGAGCAGTACTTC. Amino acids: CAISTTGSSSYEQYF.

The V and J genes are TRBV5-1 and TRBJ2-3; 9 bases agree with TRBD2. Germline V lookup: CDR1 SGHRS, CDR2 YFSETQ. V lost 0 bases to trimming and J lost 5 bases; unmatched junction nucleotides: 7. This CDR3 has 16 amino acids. The CDR3 bases are TGCGCCAGCAGCTTGGTGGTAGCGGGGGCGGGAGATACGCAGTATTTT. It yields the protein CASSLVVAGAGDTQYF.

In this sample, this clonotype turned up many times. The chain carries TRBV7-2 and TRBJ2-3; the D is unclear. From germline, CDR1 is SGHTA and CDR2 FQGNSA. The V gene lost 1 base and the J gene lost 1 base, with 12 bases spanning the gap. CDR3 size: 16 residues. CDR3 loop: CASSLGWGLGTDTQYF. For the CDR3, the DNA is TGTGCCAGCAGCTTAGGTTGGGGATTGGGCACAGATACGCAGTATTTT.

This clonotype has at least ten counts. The chain recombines TRBV7-9 with TRBJ2-1; TRBD2 is a possible D gene (5 bases). The germline V and J ends were trimmed by 6 bases and 6 bases, with 12 bases remaining between them. The CDR3 sequence is 13 residues long. Germline loops: CDR1 SEHNR, CDR2 FQNEAQ (reference sequence). CDR3 nucleotides: TGTGCCAGCAGTATAAGCGGCCGCAATGAGCAGTTCTTC. Protein: CASSISGRNEQFF.

The table lists this clonotype with many counts. The genes are TRBV5-1 and TRBJ2-1; TRBD1 matches 10 bases. The V gene end was trimmed by 5 bases and the J gene end by 11 bases; junction bases not matched to a gene: 4. From germline, CDR1 is SGHRS and CDR2 YFSETQ. The CDR3 contains 12 residues. The CDR3 coding sequence is TGCGCCAGCAGGGGGGACAGGGGTAAGCAGTTCTTC. Protein product: CASRGDRGKQFF.

This clonotype was counted at least ten times. This chain joins TRBV7-7 and TRBJ2-1, with 8 bases that match TRBD1. Germline V gene sequence: CDR1 SSHAT, CDR2 FNYEAQ (reference sequence). V gave up 5 bases and J gave up 7 bases; unmatched junction bases: 4. The CDR3 extends over 13 amino acids. The CDR3 spells CASSLDRANEQFF. In DNA form, the CDR3 reads TGTGCCAGCAGCCTGGACAGGGCGAATGAGCAGTTCTTC.

Notes on this clonotype: Given a much more abundant clone one base away, this may be a read error. The V and J genes are TRBV5-1 and TRBJ2-1, with a weak D call TRBD1 (5 bases). This CDR3 contains 14 residues. V gave up 0 bases and J gave up 8 bases, with 12 bases separating them. Germline CDR1 is SGHRS and CDR2 is YFSETQ. CDR3 sequence (DNA): TGCGCCAGCAGCTTGGCCAGGGTTGATGATGAGCAGTTCTTC. It translates to CASSLARVDDEQFF.

This clonotype was observed at least ten times. This chain connects TRBV27 to TRBJ2-7, with D perhaps TRBD1 or TRBD2 (6 bases each). The CDR3 extends over 14 amino acids. Germline V gene sequence: CDR1 MNHEY, CDR2 SMNVEV (reference sequence). Trimming removed 6 bases at V and 4 bases at J, with 16 bases between. This CDR3 is CASSFGGFGYEQYF. Written as DNA, the CDR3 is TGTGCCAGCAGCTTCGGGGGCTTCGGGTACGAGCAGTACTTC.

This clonotype was found many times. V usage is TRBV5-1 and J usage is TRBJ2-1; D is perhaps TRBD2 (6 bases). CDR1 is SGHRS and CDR2 is YFSETQ in the germline V gene. V was shortened by 4 bases and J by 3 bases, with 14 bases between the two germline ends. The CDR3 extends over 15 amino acids. This chain's CDR3 is CASSQLAANYNEQFF. DNA of the CDR3: TGCGCCAGCAGCCAACTAGCTGCCAACTACAATGAGCAGTTCTTC. The full variable domain, in which reference TRBV5-1 and TRBJ2-1 provide the parts outside the CDR3, is KAGVTQTPRYLIKTRGQQVTLSCSPISGHRSVSWYQQTPGQGLQFLFEYFSETQRNKGNFPGRFSGRQFSNSRSEMNVSTLELGDSALYLCASSQLAANYNEQFFGPGTRLTVL.

This clonotype was observed at least ten times. The chain carries TRBV24-1 and TRBJ2-2; 8 positions match TRBD1. Germline V gene data show CDR1 as KGHDR and CDR2 as SFDVKD. CDR3 size: 16 residues. The trim removed 4 bases at V and 3 bases at J, leaving 6 bases unmatched. CDR3 sequence reads: CATSDAGGLDTGELFF. The CDR3 DNA reads as TGTGCCACCAGTGACGCAGGGGGCCTGGACACCGGGGAGCTGTTTTTT.

In its sample, this clonotype was seen many times. The rearrangement uses TRBV18 and TRBJ1-1, with D uncertain. The CDR3 has 14 amino acids. Trimming shortened V by 0 bases and J by 4 bases, and 9 bases separated the two germline ends. CDR1 and CDR2 (germline): KGHSH, LQKENI. The CDR3 sequence is CASSPPSDSTEAFF. In DNA form, the CDR3 reads TGTGCCAGCTCACCACCGTCGGATAGCACTGAAGCTTTCTTT.

The gene calls are TRBV3-1 and TRBJ2-2; TRBD1 matches 7 bases. CDR1 LGHDT and CDR2 YNNKEL come from the germline V gene (reference sequence). CDR3 length: 15 amino acids. V gave up 4 bases and J gave up 9 bases; unmatched junction bases: 11. CDR3 sequence (DNA): TGTGCCAGCAGCCCACAGACAGGGTTTCATTGGGAGCTGTTTTTT. Translating gives CASSPQTGFHWELFF.

The sample holds many counts of this clonotype. The rearrangement uses TRBV5-1 and TRBJ2-7; possible D gene TRBD2, 6 bases. The CDR3 sequence is 14 residues long. The germline V gene encodes CDR1 SGHRS and CDR2 YFSETQ. V was clipped by 2 bases and J by 5 bases, with 14 bases between them. The DNA for the CDR3 is TGCGCCAGCAGCTTTTCTCTTGGCGGGGACGAGCAGTACTTC. Its protein product is CASSFSLGGDEQYF.

This clonotype appeared many times. The CDR3 nucleotides are TGCGCCAGCAGCCCCGGGACCATCACAGATACGCAGTATTTT. It encodes CASSPGTITDTQYF. J is TRBJ2-3 and V is TRBV5-1; D could derive from TRBD1 or TRBD2 (5 bases each). Looked up from germline, CDR1 is SGHRS and CDR2 is YFSETQ. Between the trimmed V and J ends, which lost 4 bases and 2 bases, there was a span of 11 bases. CDR3 length equals 14 residues. The variable domain in full, completed from reference TRBV5-1 and TRBJ2-3, reads KAGVTQTPRYLIKTRGQQVTLSCSPISGHRSVSWYQQTPGQGLQFLFEYFSETQRNKGNFPGRFSGRQFSNSRSEMNVSTLELGDSALYLCASSPGTITDTQYFGPGTRLTVL.

This clonotype was observed many times. The V and J genes are TRBV7-9 and TRBJ2-1; D is possibly TRBD1 (5 bases). This CDR3 has 17 amino acids. Germline V gives CDR1 SEHNR, CDR2 FQNEAQ (reference sequence). V lost 0 bases and J lost 2, with 14 bases in between. CDR3 nucleotides: TGTGCCAGCAGCTTAGCGCTGGGCCAGGGTCCCTACAATGAGCAGTTCTTC. It is translated as CASSLALGQGPYNEQFF.

This clonotype was seen repeatedly, ten times or more. The chain couples TRBV5-1 to TRBJ1-5, with 9 nucleotides matching TRBD1. CDR1 and CDR2 from the germline V gene are SGHRS and YFSETQ. The CDR3 extends over 14 amino acids. V shed 4 bases and J 7 bases; nucleotides not matched to a gene: 6. CDR3 DNA sequence: TGCGCCAGCAGCGAGGGGACAGGGCAACAGCCCCAGCATTTT. This translates into CASSEGTGQQPQHF.

This clonotype appeared many times. The V and J genes are TRBV28 and TRBJ2-7; D gene unclear. The germline V gene has CDR1 MDHEN and CDR2 SYDVKM. V was cut by 5 bases and J by 5 bases, with 10 bases left in between. The CDR3 consists of 12 residues. CDR3 in amino acids: CASSVTVNEQYF. The CDR3 coding sequence is TGTGCCAGCAGTGTGACGGTGAACGAGCAGTACTTC.